A selection of T cell receptor beta chains follows, all from one sample in a study of early T cells in non-severe SARS-CoV-2 infection. From the 5' RACE reads, TCRdb called clonotypes with MiXCR, one entry per CDR3 protein. Among about 120,000 distinct CDR3 sequences listed, 10% to 15% were seen once. The sequenced sample was whole blood, obtained at baseline. These receptors all come from an adult who was a healthcare worker with PCR-confirmed SARS-CoV-2 infection or an uninfected control (not recorded which). CDR3s include the opening cysteine and the closing phenylalanine or tryptophan. The D gene is left open where the match is weak. Some rows have no size entry. The others give once, few or many, or a class for an expanded clone.

d_call	cdr3_length	clone_size	v_call	j_call	cdr3_aa	cdr3_nt
-	15	-	TRBV6-6	TRBJ1-6	CASSYSFDRNSPLHF	TGTGCCAGCAGTTACTCGTTTGACAGAAATTCACCCCTCCACTTT
TRBD2	17	-	TRBV11-2	TRBJ2-1	CASSPFWASGRSDEQFF	TGTGCCAGCAGCCCGTTCTGGGCCAGCGGGAGATCGGATGAGCAGTTCTTC
-	18	-	TRBV25-1	TRBJ1-6	CASSPKWGASSYNSPLHF	TGTGCCAGCAGTCCAAAGTGGGGGGCTAGCTCCTATAATTCACCCCTCCACTTT
-	13	-	TRBV5-1	TRBJ2-3	CASSLTVQDTQYF	TGCGCCAGCAGCTTGACAGTTCAAGATACGCAGTATTTT
TRBD1	15	many	TRBV10-3	TRBJ1-5	CAIRAQGASNQPQHF	TGTGCCATCAGAGCACAGGGGGCGAGCAATCAGCCCCAGCATTTT
-	16	few	TRBV24-1	TRBJ2-1	CATSDQTSSSYNEQFF	TGTGCCACCAGTGACCAGACTAGTAGCTCCTACAATGAGCAGTTCTTC
-	16	-	TRBV4-1	TRBJ2-3	CASSQLDRSSTDTQYF	TGCGCCAGCAGCCAGCTCGACAGGTCTAGCACAGATACGCAGTATTTT
TRBD2	15	many	TRBV29-1	TRBJ2-1	CSVGLAGVFDHEQFF	TGCAGCGTTGGGCTAGCGGGAGTCTTCGACCATGAGCAGTTCTTC
TRBD1	15	many	TRBV6-6	TRBJ1-2	CASSLSGTGEYGYTF	TGTGCCAGCAGTTTAAGCGGGACAGGGGAATATGGCTACACCTTC
TRBD2	16	few	TRBV5-1	TRBJ2-2	CASSPAGLVNTGELFF	TGCGCCAGCAGCCCGGCCGGACTAGTGAACACCGGGGAGCTGTTTTTT
-	18	-	TRBV7-3	TRBJ2-6	CASSTPPAPSSGANVLTF	TGTGCCAGCAGCACCCCACCGGCACCAAGCTCTGGGGCCAACGTCCTGACTTTC
TRBD1	14	many	TRBV5-1	TRBJ1-1	CASSFDRVNTEAFF	TGCGCCAGCAGCTTCGACAGGGTGAACACTGAAGCTTTCTTT
TRBD2	14	few	TRBV27	TRBJ2-7	CASSLTSGVYEQYF	TGTGCCAGCAGTTTAACTAGCGGAGTCTACGAGCAGTACTTC
TRBD1	13	many	TRBV29-1	TRBJ1-1	CSGGDREFTEAFF	TGCAGCGGGGGGGACAGGGAATTCACTGAAGCTTTCTTT
-	16	-	TRBV6-5	TRBJ2-1	CASTHRGPTSYNEQFF	TGTGCCAGCACCCACCGGGGACCAACCTCCTACAATGAGCAGTTCTTC
-	14	few	TRBV7-8	TRBJ1-5	CASSSGRIYQPQHF	TGTGCCAGCAGCTCCGGACGGATCTATCAGCCCCAGCATTTT